The 25 T cell receptor beta chains in this list originate from one sample, sequenced in a study of human T cells and chemical hapten exposure. TCRdb ran MiXCR on the RACE reads and lists one entry per CDR3 protein. The repertoire holds 190,000 or so distinct CDR3 sequences, with around a quarter as singletons. Stated time point: patch test 3, about 24 weeks after DPC sensitization. As for treatment: therapeutic diphenylcyclopropenone sensitization with weekly scalp DPC. Sample: whole blood, taken in connection with sensitization to the hapten diphenylcyclopropenone (DPC). These receptors were obtained from a woman aged 35 to 49 with alopecia areata. Some clones in this sample may be carry-over from other donors' samples.

This rearrangement joins TRBV20-1 to TRBJ1-2, with TRBD1 identical over 7 bases. The CDR3 is made up of 14 amino acids. The V gene end was trimmed by 0 bases and the J gene end by 4 bases; junction bases not matched to a gene: 5. Per the germline V gene, CDR1 is DFQATT and CDR2 is SNEGSKA (reference sequence). The CDR3 DNA sequence: TGCAGTGCTAGAGATCCGGCAGGGGGCTATGGCTACACCTTC. Its translation: CSARDPAGGYGYTF.

This clonotype occurred a few times. The rearrangement joins TRBV25-1 to TRBJ2-5; D assignment may be TRBD1 or TRBD2 (6 bases each). The CDR3 has 14 residues. V shed 4 bases and J shed 4 bases, with 13 bases lying between them. The V gene's germline CDR1 is MGHDK and CDR2 SYGVNS. The CDR3 region is CASSGGARGETQYF. The CDR3 DNA follows: TGTGCCAGCAGTGGGGGGGCTCGGGGAGAGACCCAGTACTTC.

The CDR3 DNA follows: TGTGCCAGCAGCTTTACACTAGCGGGAGTCAATGAGCAGTTCTTC. It translates to CASSFTLAGVNEQFF. This chain connects TRBV7-3 to TRBJ2-1; 11 bases line up with TRBD2. J lost 6 bases, V lost 3 bases, and 4 bases had no gene match. From germline, CDR1 is SGHTA and CDR2 FQGTGA. This CDR3 comprises 15 residues. The full variable domain, its missing parts supplied by reference TRBV7-3 and TRBJ2-1, is GAGVSQTPSNKVTEKGKYVELRCDPISGHTALYWYRQSLGQGPEFLIYFQGTGAADDSGLPNDRFFAVRPEGSVSTLKIQRTERGDSAVYLCASSFTLAGVNEQFFGPGTRLTVL.

By its share, this clonotype is medium-sized. The chain links TRBV27 to TRBJ2-1, with a tentative D call TRBD2 (6 bases). This CDR3 comprises 11 residues. Germline V lookup: CDR1 MNHEY, CDR2 SMNVEV (reference sequence). With 11 bases removed from V and 9 bases from J, the gap between germline ends came to 14 bases. Here the CDR3 reads CAAGRITEQFF. The CDR3, as DNA: TGTGCCGCGGGGAGGATTACTGAGCAGTTCTTC.

V is TRBV7-2 and J is TRBJ1-5; perhaps TRBD1 as D (5 bases). The CDR3 is made up of 14 amino acids. V lost 2 bases and J lost 6, with 11 bases in between. Germline V lookup: CDR1 SGHTA, CDR2 FQGNSA. The CDR3 protein is CASSLSAGSQPQHF. CDR3 in DNA: TGTGCCAGCAGCTTATCAGCAGGGAGTCAGCCCCAGCATTTT.

This clonotype was observed a few times. This rearrangement joins TRBV6-5 to TRBJ2-3, with TRBD2 matching over 7 bases. V trimming: 6 bases; J trimming: 0 bases; junction bases outside the gene matches: 6. The germline V gene encodes CDR1 MNHEY and CDR2 SVGAGI. CDR3 length: 15 residues. CDR3 sequence reads: CASSPGLGSTDTQYF. CDR3 coding DNA: TGTGCCAGCAGCCCCGGACTAGGTAGCACAGATACGCAGTATTTT.

The chain recombines TRBV7-2 with TRBJ1-3; unclear D gene. This CDR3 comprises 15 residues. V was cut by 7 bases and J by 0 bases, with 13 bases left in between. Germline CDR1 and CDR2: SGHTA and FQGNSA. The CDR3 loop reads CASNLGSGSGNTIYF. In DNA, the CDR3 is TGTGCCAGCAACCTCGGAAGCGGCTCTGGAAACACCATATATTTT.

The chain carries TRBV5-1 and TRBJ2-5; D remains ambiguous. With 4 bases removed from V and 1 base from J, the gap between germline ends came to 11 bases. The germline gives CDR1 SGHRS, CDR2 YFSETQ. The CDR3 loop spans 14 amino acids. DNA for the CDR3: TGCGCCAGCAGCCGTACGAGGCTCCAAGAGACCCAGTACTTC. Translated: CASSRTRLQETQYF.

This clonotype was found a few times. J is TRBJ2-7 and V is TRBV3-2; the table names TRBD2, a call not compared with the DNA. TRBV3-2 is deemed a pseudogene. This CDR3 is 16 amino acids long. The CDR3 DNA follows: TGTGCCAGCAGCCGAACCCGGGACTCCCACTCCTACGAGCAGTACTTC. It translates to CASSRTRDSHSYEQYF.

This clonotype appeared once. V gene TRBV7-2 combines with J gene TRBJ1-1; D gene uncertain. Germline loops: CDR1 SGHTA, CDR2 FQGNSA. The CDR3 is 14 residues long. Trimming removed 4 bases from V and 2 bases from J, with 11 bases in between. The chain's CDR3 is CASSSGPGNTEAFF. CDR3 DNA sequence: TGTGCCAGCAGCTCCGGACCGGGCAACACTGAAGCTTTCTTT. The whole variable domain, filled in from reference TRBV7-2 and TRBJ1-1, reads GAGVSQSPSNKVTEKGKDVELRCDPISGHTALYWYRQSLGQGLEFLIYFQGNSAPDKSGLPSDRFSAERTGGSVSTLTIQRTQQEDSAVYLCASSSGPGNTEAFFGQGTRLTVV.

This clonotype was picked up a small number of times. V is TRBV27 and J is TRBJ1-5; the match to TRBD1 covers 7 bases. CDR3 length equals 13 residues. With 6 bases clipped from V and 2 bases from J, the junction kept 1 base outside the gene matches. Per germline, CDR1 MNHEY and CDR2 SMNVEV (reference sequence). The CDR3 reads CASSTGGNQPQHF. CDR3 DNA sequence: TGTGCCAGCAGCACAGGGGGCAATCAGCCCCAGCATTTT.

This clonotype was seen a handful of times. The rearrangement uses TRBV29-1 and TRBJ1-4, with 9 bases lining up with TRBD1. The CDR3 has 15 residues. Germline values: CDR1 SQVTM, CDR2 ANQGSEA. The V and J ends lost 7 bases and 7 bases, in that order; junction bases with no gene match: 13. Written as DNA, the CDR3 is TGCAGCGCCGCCACAGGGGGCACATCGGGTGAAAAACTGTTTTTT. Its translation is CSAATGGTSGEKLFF.

This clonotype was counted only a few times. The chain links TRBV10-3 to TRBJ2-7; TRBD2 agrees at 11 bases. CDR1 is ENHRY and CDR2 is SYGVKD in the germline V gene. This CDR3 spans 14 amino acids. V trimming: 6 bases; J trimming: 5 bases; junction bases outside the gene matches: 6. The CDR3 DNA follows: TGTGCCATCAGGGGTAGCGGGAGGGTGAACGAGCAGTACTTC. Residues: CAIRGSGRVNEQYF.

J is TRBJ2-3 and V is TRBV28; a weak D match, TRBD1 (5 bases). The V gene's germline CDR1 is MDHEN and CDR2 SYDVKM. The CDR3 spans 14 residues. Trimming stripped 5 bases from V and 4 bases from J, with 13 bases between. The CDR3 region is CASSVLQGADTQYF. CDR3 coding DNA: TGTGCCAGCAGTGTCCTTCAGGGTGCAGATACGCAGTATTTT.

The chain carries TRBV20-1 and TRBJ1-1; no clear D. V shed 2 bases and J shed 4 bases, with 8 bases lying between them. The CDR3 consists of 12 residues. CDR1 and CDR2 from the germline V gene are DFQATT and SNEGSKA (reference sequence). This CDR3 reads CSARSDFTEAFF. Written as DNA, the CDR3 is TGCAGTGCTAGATCCGATTTCACTGAAGCTTTCTTT.

This chain joins TRBV19 and TRBJ2-7, with unresolved D. The CDR3 covers 16 residues. Germline assignment: CDR1 LNHDA and CDR2 SQIVND (reference sequence). The V end lost 5 bases, the J end lost 0 bases, and 17 bases lay between the germline ends. In DNA, the CDR3 is TGTGCCAGTAGTCCAAACACGGGCCGCCGCTCCTACGAGCAGTACTTC. It translates to CASSPNTGRRSYEQYF. The entire variable domain, with the rest obtained from reference TRBV19 and TRBJ2-7, is as follows: DGGITQSPKYLFRKEGQNVTLSCEQNLNHDAMYWYRQDPGQGLRLIYYSQIVNDFQKGDIAEGYSVSREKKESFPLTVTSAQKNPTAFYLCASSPNTGRRSYEQYFGPGTRLTVT.

This clonotype has only a few counts. The V call is TRBV5-6, the J call TRBJ2-5, with TRBD1 matching over 7 bases. In germline, CDR1 is SGHDT, CDR2 YYEEEE. This CDR3 spans 14 amino acids. The J segment lost 1 base and the V segment lost 4 bases, leaving 4 bases of the junction unmatched. DNA for the CDR3: TGTGCCAGCAGCCAGACAGGGAGCCAAGAGACCCAGTACTTC. It translates to CASSQTGSQETQYF.

This chain connects TRBV29-1 to TRBJ2-1; 10 bases map to TRBD2. CDR3 length equals 13 residues. V was pared by 3 bases and J by 8 bases, with 4 bases of the junction left unmatched. Germline lookup yields CDR1 SQVTM and CDR2 ANQGSEA. The DNA for the CDR3 is TGCAGCGTTGAGTCTAGCGGGAGCGATGAGCAGTTCTTC. This sequence encodes CSVESSGSDEQFF.

This clonotype was detected a few times. J is TRBJ2-7 and V is TRBV20-1; 7 nucleotides match TRBD2. The ends lost 2 bases at V and 7 bases at J; junction bases unmatched: 17. Germline CDR1 and CDR2: DFQATT and SNEGSKA (reference sequence). This CDR3 region has 16 residues. The CDR3 DNA is TGCAGTGCTAGACCTCCTGGCAGGACTAGTAGTACGGAGCAGTACTTC. As protein: CSARPPGRTSSTEQYF.

This clonotype was picked up a small number of times. The chain couples TRBV6-1 to TRBJ1-6; maybe TRBD1 (5 bases). Trimming removed 6 bases from V and 1 base from J, with 10 bases in between. The germline CDR1 and CDR2 sequences are MNHNS and SASEGT. CDR3 length: 15 amino acids. The CDR3 region has the DNA TGTGCCAGCAGCGCAGGGAGTTCCTATAATTCACCCCTCCACTTT. It is translated as CASSAGSSYNSPLHF.

The V gene is TRBV7-9, the J gene TRBJ2-5; D not certain. The V end was cut by 0 bases, the J end by 3 bases, with 11 bases between. The CDR3 loop spans 15 amino acids. Germline loops: CDR1 SEHNR, CDR2 FQNEAQ (reference sequence). The CDR3 loop reads CASSLAKKAEETQYF. In nucleotides, the CDR3 is TGTGCCAGCAGCTTAGCTAAAAAGGCGGAAGAGACCCAGTACTTC.

This clonotype came up a few times. This sequence joins TRBV27 and TRBJ2-7; D remains ambiguous. In germline, CDR1 is MNHEY, CDR2 SMNVEV (reference sequence). Trimming cost V 0 bases and J 5 bases, with 14 bases left between them. The CDR3 length is 15 residues. CDR3 residues: CASSLSPSGVNEQYF. The CDR3 DNA reads TGTGCCAGCAGTTTATCCCCTAGTGGAGTTAACGAGCAGTACTTC.

The chain couples TRBV15 to TRBJ2-3; 12 nucleotides agree with TRBD2. CDR3 length: 16 residues. Looked up from germline, CDR1 is LNHNV and CDR2 is YYDKDF (reference sequence). J was trimmed by 3 bases and V by 4 bases; bases with no gene match: 5. CDR3 region: CATSKGLAGKTDTQYF. The DNA of the CDR3 is TGTGCCACCAGCAAAGGACTAGCGGGAAAAACAGATACGCAGTATTTT.

The chain uses TRBV27 and TRBJ2-3, with no clear D. Deletions cut 3 bases from V and 2 bases from J, with 12 bases between. The CDR3 sequence is 15 residues long. The V gene's germline CDR1 is MNHEY and CDR2 SMNVEV (reference sequence). The CDR3 is CASSFQATFTDTQYF. CDR3 nucleotides: TGTGCCAGCAGTTTCCAAGCTACTTTCACAGATACGCAGTATTTT.

This clonotype has a handful of counts. The rearrangement uses TRBV30 and TRBJ2-1; D might be TRBD2 (6 bases). Germline V gene sequence: CDR1 GTSNPN, CDR2 SVGIG (reference sequence). This CDR3 region has 13 residues. V lost 2 bases, J lost 7 bases, and 12 bases lay in between. The CDR3 region is CAWSRGSGNEQFF. The CDR3 DNA sequence: TGTGCCTGGAGTCGGGGGTCGGGTAATGAGCAGTTCTTC.